Shown below are 13 T cell receptor beta chains from a single sample sequenced in a study of CD8 T cells in Susac syndrome. Reverse transcription of roughly 0.45 to 1 ug RNA was performed with random hexamers. Each CDR3 protein gets one entry after TCRdb re-called the immunoSEQ multiplex PCR reads with MiXCR. The table has hundreds of thousands of distinct CDR3 sequences, about nine tenths seen once. What was sequenced was CD8+ T cells from PBMCs. The receptors were gathered from a human donor with multiple sclerosis.

This clonotype was detected only once. The CDR3 DNA follows: TGTGCCAGTTCCTACTCCCCCCCTTGGACAGAGACCCAGTACTTC. Its translation: CASSYSPPWTETQYF. This sequence joins TRBV19 and TRBJ2-5; D uncertain. Germline V gives CDR1 LNHDA, CDR2 SQIVND (reference sequence). CDR3 length equals 15 residues. V dropped 8 bases and J dropped 4 bases, with 20 bases sitting between them.

The V call is TRBV6-2 or TRBV6-3, the J call TRBJ2-7; 7 positions agree with TRBD2. The junction had 10 bases not matched to a gene; V was cut back by 0 bases and J by 2 bases. CDR1 is MNHEY and CDR2 is SVGEGT in the germline V gene. The CDR3 runs 17 residues. CDR3 loop: CASSYSHFAGETYEQYF. The CDR3 region has the DNA TGTGCCAGCAGTTACTCACATTTTGCGGGAGAGACCTACGAGCAGTACTTC.

The chain carries TRBV29-1 and TRBJ2-7; TRBD1 matches 8 bases. V trimming: 7 bases; J trimming: 2 bases; junction bases outside the gene matches: 7. This CDR3 has 13 amino acids. Germline values: CDR1 SQVTM, CDR2 ANQGSEA. In nucleotides, the CDR3 is TGCAGCGCTAGGACAGGGCTCACCTACGAGCAGTACTTC. Amino acids: CSARTGLTYEQYF.

The J gene is TRBJ2-2, the V gene TRBV7-8; TRBD1 matches 9 bases. V lost 4 bases, J lost 5 bases, and 8 bases stayed unmatched. Germline values: CDR1 SGHVS, CDR2 FQNEAQ. The CDR3 extends over 16 amino acids. The CDR3 here is CASSYIDRGATGELFF. CDR3 nucleotide sequence: TGTGCCAGCAGCTATATCGACAGGGGGGCAACCGGGGAGCTGTTTTTT.

This clonotype has a handful of counts. This chain links TRBV6-5 with TRBJ2-5, with D tentatively TRBD2 (5 bases). Deletions cut 0 bases from V and 5 bases from J, with 10 bases between. This CDR3 has 14 amino acids. Germline V gene sequence: CDR1 MNHEY, CDR2 SVGAGI. The CDR3 coding sequence is TGTGCCAGCAGTTACTCGGGGAGATGGGAGACCCAGTACTTC. Residues: CASSYSGRWETQYF.

This chain uses TRBV19 with TRBJ2-1; D is ambiguous. Deletions cut 4 bases from V and 3 bases from J, with 7 bases between. The CDR3 is made up of 13 amino acids. Germline loops: CDR1 LNHDA, CDR2 SQIVND (reference sequence). CDR3 nucleotides: TGTGCCAGTAGTAAGGGCGGCTACAATGAGCAGTTCTTC. Its translation: CASSKGGYNEQFF.

V is TRBV7-8 and J is TRBJ2-7; 10 bases map to TRBD2. Looked up from germline, CDR1 is SGHVS and CDR2 is FQNEAQ. With 2 bases clipped from V and 5 bases from J, the junction kept 6 bases outside the gene matches. This CDR3 has 15 residues. The CDR3 is CASSLPDLAGDEQYF. The CDR3 coding sequence is TGTGCCAGCAGCTTACCCGACCTAGCGGGAGACGAGCAGTACTTC.

The V call is TRBV19, the J call TRBJ1-5; D gene uncertain. The CDR3 totals 15 residues. The germline CDR1 and CDR2 sequences are LNHDA and SQIVND (reference sequence). V was shortened by 5 bases and J by 0 bases, with 11 bases between the two germline ends. CDR3 in DNA: TGTGCCAGTAGTTCCCAGACGGATAGCAATCAGCCCCAGCATTTT. It yields the protein CASSSQTDSNQPQHF.

This sequence joins TRBV19 and TRBJ2-1, with TRBD2 matching over 8 bases. This CDR3 has 14 residues. Germline V lookup: CDR1 LNHDA, CDR2 SQIVND (reference sequence). Trimming took 5 bases from V and 5 from J; bases not matched to a gene: 5. The CDR3 nucleotides read TGTGCCAGTAGTCTTAGCGGGATCCACAATGAGCAGTTCTTC. Translating it yields CASSLSGIHNEQFF. The full variable domain, in which reference TRBV19 and TRBJ2-1 provide the parts outside the CDR3, is DGGITQSPKYLFRKEGQNVTLSCEQNLNHDAMYWYRQDPGQGLRLIYYSQIVNDFQKGDIAEGYSVSREKKESFPLTVTSAQKNPTAFYLCASSLSGIHNEQFFGPGTRLTVL.

This clonotype was seen a single time. The DNA of the CDR3 is TGTGCCAGCAGCCAAGTTGGGCGGGAGGGCCTCTACAATGAGCAGTTCTTC. It yields the protein CASSQVGREGLYNEQFF. The chain uses TRBV14 and TRBJ2-1; 9 positions agree with TRBD2. V shed 1 base and J 3 bases; nucleotides not matched to a gene: 7. The CDR3 has 17 residues. Germline V gives CDR1 SGHDN, CDR2 FVKESK.

V is TRBV4-3 and J is TRBJ2-5, with D unresolved. The germline gives CDR1 LGHNA, CDR2 YSLEER. This CDR3 spans 15 amino acids. V was shortened by 4 bases and J by 1 base, with 13 bases between the two germline ends. CDR3 coding DNA: TGCGCCAGCAGCCCTACGGGCGGAACCCAAGAGACCCAGTACTTC. This gives the protein CASSPTGGTQETQYF.

V and J are TRBV6-4 and TRBJ2-2, with D possibly TRBD2 on 5 matching bases. The CDR3 sequence is 17 residues long. Germline CDR1 MRHNA, CDR2 SNTAGT. V shed 2 bases and J shed 4 bases, with 17 bases lying between them. Here the CDR3 DNA reads TGTGCCAGCAGTGACCACGGAGAGGGTCGGGGCACCGGGGAGCTGTTTTTT. It codes for CASSDHGEGRGTGELFF.

The CDR3 loop reads CASSFLQGAGEQFF. The CDR3 DNA follows: TGTGCCAGCAGCTTCCTCCAGGGGGCTGGGGAGCAGTTCTTC. The chain couples TRBV7-8 to TRBJ2-1; 8 positions match TRBD1. The CDR3 is 14 amino acids. V gave up 3 bases and J gave up 10 bases; unmatched junction bases: 8. In germline, CDR1 is SGHVS, CDR2 FQNEAQ.